A selection of T cell receptor beta chains follows, all from one sample in a study of T cells in Graves' hyperthyroidism and ophthalmopathy. One entry per CDR3 protein results from TCRdb running MiXCR on the multiplex PCR reads. The sample has about 690,000 distinct CDR3 sequences, 17% seen once. Sequenced sample: blood. The origin of the receptors is a man between 50 and 59 years old with Graves' hyperthyroidism. Each CDR3 is given without its conserved first and last residue. D genes are given only for firm matches.

>TRBJ2-3|-|TRBV12-3/TRBV12-4
ASIYSGASTDTQY
>TRBJ2-7|-|TRBV19
ASSPDTSSSYEQY
>TRBJ1-1|-|TRBV10-3
AIKKSSLNTEAF
>TRBJ2-7|TRBD1|TRBV27
ASSKGQFGTGGYYEQY
>TRBJ2-1|-|TRBV27
ASSFKSGNEQF
>TRBJ1-1|TRBD1|TRBV5-6
ASSPRQGLTSF
>TRBJ2-1|-|TRBV19
ASSNKVVSGNEQF
>TRBJ2-5|TRBD1|TRBV7-9
ASFRTGAEETQY
>TRBJ2-7|TRBD1|TRBV28
ASSFPGQGNYEQY
>TRBJ2-3|-|TRBV11-2
ASSGPGRDTQY
>TRBJ2-2|TRBD1|TRBV6-1
ASSGTGGDTGELF
>TRBJ2-2|-|TRBV6-1
ASSTPSETGELF
>TRBJ2-1|TRBD1|TRBV18
ASSGQGINNEQF
>TRBJ1-1|TRBD1|TRBV2
ASIGQGANTEAF
>TRBJ2-1|-|TRBV18
ASSRPSEQF
>TRBJ2-7|-|TRBV19
ASSFKGTRTYEQY
>TRBJ1-1|-|TRBV3-1
ASSQESRAAF